Following are 13 T cell receptor beta chains from one sample sequenced in a study of shared clonotypes between healthy human individuals. The repertoire was sequenced with immunoSEQ multiplex PCR; TCRdb's copy has only in-frame clones and lacks some. The repertoire holds some 2,000,000 clones, with more than 90% as singletons. Material for sequencing was naive CD4+ T cells sorted from blood. Noted subset: CD45RA+ positively selected. These receptors came from a man aged 18 to 30 in good health.

The chain joins TRBV4-1 to TRBJ1-6; D is uncertain. Germline loops: CDR1 MGHRA, CDR2 YSYEKL. The CDR3 extends over 17 amino acids. V was trimmed by 3 bases and J by 0 bases, leaving 12 bases between them. CDR3 DNA: TGCGCCAGCAGCCACGCAGACGGAAGCTCCTATAATTCACCCCTCCACTTT. Translating it yields CASSHADGSSYNSPLHF.

V usage is TRBV9 and J usage is TRBJ2-1, with 7 bases aligning to TRBD2. CDR1 and CDR2 from the germline V gene are SGDLS and YYNGEE. With 1 base clipped from V and 9 bases from J, the junction kept 19 bases outside the gene matches. The CDR3 sequence is 18 residues long. CDR3 sequence: CASSVTLIGASGRVEQFF. CDR3 DNA sequence: TGTGCCAGCAGCGTAACTTTGATAGGGGCTAGCGGAAGGGTTGAGCAGTTCTTC.

This chain joins TRBV5-1 and TRBJ2-3; no reliable D call. With 4 bases removed from V and 0 bases from J, the gap between germline ends came to 12 bases. Looked up from germline, CDR1 is SGHRS and CDR2 is YFSETQ. The CDR3 covers 15 residues. The DNA of the CDR3 is TGCGCCAGCAGCGCCTCACTAAAGAGCACAGATACGCAGTATTTT. This encodes CASSASLKSTDTQYF.

As regards this clone: The sample has other DNA sequences that encode this CDR3 too. This chain connects TRBV2 to TRBJ2-7, with D possibly TRBD1 on 5 matching bases. Trimming pared 6 bases from V and 3 bases from J, leaving 9 bases between. Germline CDR1 is SNHLY and CDR2 is FYNNEI. The CDR3 has 12 amino acids. The CDR3 sequence: CASRRDSYEQYF. CDR3 bases: TGTGCCAGCAGGAGAGACAGCTACGAGCAGTACTTC.

The chain combines TRBV7-8 with TRBJ2-2; D is uncertain. Germline V gene lookup returns CDR1 SGHVS and CDR2 FQNEAQ. V lost 9 bases and J lost 2, with 7 bases in between. CDR3 length: 12 residues. The DNA for the CDR3 is TGTGCCAGGCAGGATAACACCGGGGAGCTGTTTTTT. Translated: CARQDNTGELFF.

The chain has TRBV5-4 and TRBJ2-2, with no clear D. V lost 3 bases, J lost 1 base, and 10 bases lay in between. Germline loops: CDR1 SGHNT, CDR2 YYREEE (reference sequence). The CDR3 contains 15 residues. The CDR3 spells CASSSDSKNTGELFF. The CDR3 bases are TGTGCCAGCAGCTCCGATTCCAAGAACACCGGGGAGCTGTTTTTT.

J is TRBJ2-4 and V is TRBV7-2, with 8 bases lining up with TRBD2. Germline CDR1 is SGHTA and CDR2 is FQGNSA. The V and J ends lost 4 bases and 2 bases, in that order; junction bases with no gene match: 10. This CDR3 has 17 amino acids. In DNA, the CDR3 is TGTGCCAGCAGCTCGGCGGGGGTAGCGGGATCCAAAAACATTCAGTACTTC. Amino acids: CASSSAGVAGSKNIQYF. Full variable domain (remainder filled in from reference TRBV7-2 and TRBJ2-4): GAGVSQSPSNKVTEKGKDVELRCDPISGHTALYWYRQSLGQGLEFLIYFQGNSAPDKSGLPSDRFSAERTGGSVSTLTIQRTQQEDSAVYLCASSSAGVAGSKNIQYFGAGTRLSVL.

V is TRBV27 and J is TRBJ2-1, with TRBD2 matching over 8 bases. This CDR3 spans 14 amino acids. Germline CDR1 and CDR2: MNHEY and SMNVEV (reference sequence). The ends lost 4 bases at V and 4 bases at J; junction bases unmatched: 3. Written as DNA, the CDR3 is TGTGCCAGCAGTTCGGGACTAGGGTACAATGAGCAGTTCTTC. Translation gives CASSSGLGYNEQFF.

The rearrangement joins TRBV30 to TRBJ2-5, with 7 bases identical to TRBD1. The length of the CDR3 is 15 residues. Germline CDR1 GTSNPN, CDR2 SVGIG (reference sequence). Trimming removed 1 base from V and 4 bases from J; junction bases left unmatched: 9. CDR3 region: CAWSGGQPTRETQYF. The CDR3 DNA reads as TGTGCCTGGAGTGGGGGACAGCCCACCCGAGAGACCCAGTACTTC.

The chain has TRBV13 and TRBJ2-1; TRBD2 agrees at 9 bases. The CDR3 has 18 residues. The V segment lost 2 bases and the J segment 0 bases; nucleotides outside the gene matches: 8. Germline V CDR1 and CDR2: PRHDT, FYEKMQ (reference sequence). The CDR3 region is CASSLRSLAGSSYNEQFF. DNA of the CDR3: TGTGCCAGCAGCTTACGAAGTCTAGCGGGGAGCTCCTACAATGAGCAGTTCTTC. The whole variable domain, remainder taken from reference TRBV13 and TRBJ2-1, is AAGVIQSPRHLIKEKRETATLKCYPIPRHDTVYWYQQGPGQDPQFLISFYEKMQSDKGSIPDRFSAQQFSDYHSELNMSSLELGDSALYFCASSLRSLAGSSYNEQFFGPGTRLTVL.

The chain has TRBV10-3 and TRBJ1-3; the D gene is possibly TRBD1 (5 bases). The CDR3 consists of 16 residues. V lost 6 bases and J lost 1, with 16 bases in between. Germline CDR1 ENHRY, CDR2 SYGVKD. The CDR3: CAISSGTLASGNTIYF. The CDR3 bases are TGTGCCATCAGCTCCGGGACTCTGGCATCTGGAAACACCATATATTTT.

This rearrangement joins TRBV11-3 to TRBJ2-5, with 13 bases fitting TRBD2. Trimming took 5 bases from V and 0 from J; bases not matched to a gene: 9. Germline V gene lookup returns CDR1 SGHNT and CDR2 YENEEA. The CDR3 spans 18 residues. The CDR3 region is CASSDSGTSGVNQETQYF. Written as DNA, the CDR3 is TGTGCCAGCAGCGACTCCGGGACTAGCGGGGTAAACCAAGAGACCCAGTACTTC. Full variable domain (outside the CDR3, taken from reference TRBV11-3 and TRBJ2-5): EAGVVQSPRYKIIEKKQPVAFWCNPISGHNTLYWYLQNLGQGPELLIRYENEEAVDDSQLPKDRFSAERLKGVDSTLKIQPAELGDSAVYLCASSDSGTSGVNQETQYFGPGTRLLVL.

The J gene is TRBJ2-7, the V gene TRBV5-4, with TRBD2 matching 7 bases. CDR3 length: 15 amino acids. The V gene's germline CDR1 is SGHNT and CDR2 YYREEE (reference sequence). With 4 bases clipped from V and 2 bases from J, the junction kept 9 bases outside the gene matches. CDR3 DNA sequence: TGTGCCAGCAGCCCCTTGGGGAGGGGAACCTACGAGCAGTACTTC. The encoded protein is CASSPLGRGTYEQYF.